What follows are 21 T cell receptor beta chains derived from one specimen sequenced in a study of cytomegalovirus exposure and HLA in healthy donors. Researchers ran the PCR with 60 Vbeta and 13 Jbeta primers. Some clones are missing from TCRdb's copy, which holds only in-frame ones; the method was immunoSEQ multiplex PCR. The sample yields about 160,000 clones, about 85% seen once. Sequenced input: PBMCs. The receptors were sampled from a man aged 18 to 29 in good health and CMV-seropositive.

The rearrangement joins TRBV30 to TRBJ2-7; tentative D call: TRBD2 (5 bases). Germline V gene sequence: CDR1 GTSNPN, CDR2 SVGIG (reference sequence). The V and J ends lost 5 bases and 5 bases respectively, with 13 bases between them. The CDR3 is 12 residues long. The CDR3 region is CAWAAGAHEQYF. The CDR3 region has the DNA TGTGCCTGGGCGGCGGGCGCCCACGAGCAGTACTTC.

The gene calls are TRBV7-2 and TRBJ1-4; the D gene is possibly TRBD1 (6 bases). This CDR3 contains 17 residues. Trimming removed 5 bases from V and 4 bases from J, with 20 bases in between. Per germline, CDR1 SGHTA and CDR2 FQGNSA. CDR3 in amino acids: CASSTRGGGGRNEKLFF. The CDR3 nucleotides are TGTGCCAGCAGCACGCGAGGAGGGGGGGGACGTAATGAAAAACTGTTTTTT.

There are a few counts of this clone. V and J are TRBV10-3 and TRBJ2-3; TRBD1 matches at 9 bases. The CDR3 runs to 14 residues. Germline trimming cut 8 bases from V and 1 base from J; bases unmatched to any gene: 4. Germline V gene lookup returns CDR1 ENHRY and CDR2 SYGVKD. The CDR3 DNA reads as TGTGCCATCGGGGGGGACAGGGGCACAGATACGCAGTATTTT. This translates into CAIGGDRGTDTQYF.

This chain uses TRBV7-3 with TRBJ2-3, with TRBD1 identical over 7 bases. After removal of 3 bases from V and 5 bases from J, the junction contained 8 bases not matched to a gene. This CDR3 has 15 residues. Germline CDR1 and CDR2: SGHTA and FQGTGA. Written as DNA, the CDR3 is TGTGCCAGCAGCTTCTATACAGGGGCAAAAGATACGCAGTATTTT. Translating it yields CASSFYTGAKDTQYF.

V and J are TRBV6-5 and TRBJ2-4, with D unresolved. V was cut by 4 bases and J by 8 bases, with 9 bases left in between. The CDR3 has 12 residues. Germline CDR1 reads MNHEY; CDR2 reads SVGAGI. In DNA, the CDR3 is TGTGCCAGCAGTTCCTCTTCGGACATTCAGTACTTC. It yields the protein CASSSSSDIQYF.

This chain joins TRBV7-3 and TRBJ1-1; 7 nucleotides match TRBD1. Trimming cost V 2 bases and J 4 bases; bases outside gene matches: 4. Germline-derived CDR1 and CDR2 are SGHTA and FQGTGA. The CDR3 consists of 14 residues. The CDR3 reads CASSLEGARTEAFF. The CDR3 DNA reads as TGTGCCAGCAGCTTAGAGGGGGCGCGCACTGAAGCTTTCTTT.

The J gene is TRBJ1-5, the V gene TRBV2; possible D gene TRBD1, 6 bases. Per germline, CDR1 SNHLY and CDR2 FYNNEI. This CDR3 is 15 amino acids long. The germline V and J ends were trimmed by 3 bases and 6 bases, with 15 bases remaining between them. This CDR3 reads CASSDTGMSTQPQHF. The DNA of the CDR3 is TGTGCCAGCAGTGACACAGGGATGTCAACTCAGCCCCAGCATTTT. Filled out from reference TRBV2 and TRBJ1-5, the complete variable domain reads EPEVTQTPSHQVTQMGQEVILRCVPISNHLYFYWYRQILGQKVEFLVSFYNNEISEKSEIFDDQFSVERPDGSNFTLKIRSTKLEDSAMYFCASSDTGMSTQPQHFGDGTRLSIL.

The CDR3 nucleotides read TGTGCCAGCAGTGAGAGGGATTCCTATAATTCACCCCTCCACTTT. It encodes CASSERDSYNSPLHF. This rearrangement joins TRBV6-1 to TRBJ1-6; D call uncertain. The V gene lost 3 bases and the J gene lost 1 base, with 7 bases spanning the gap. This CDR3 has 15 amino acids. Germline lookup yields CDR1 MNHNS and CDR2 SASEGT.

The genes are TRBV6-4 and TRBJ1-2, with D tentatively TRBD1 (6 bases). Germline V gives CDR1 MRHNA, CDR2 SNTAGT. V gave up 10 bases and J gave up 13 bases, with 22 bases separating them. CDR3 size: 12 residues. CDR3 protein: CANCGGSFNCTF. The CDR3, as DNA: TGTGCCAACTGTGGGGGCAGTTTTAACTGCACCTTC.

The chain employs TRBV5-6 and TRBJ2-5; unclear D gene. Germline V lookup: CDR1 SGHDT, CDR2 YYEEEE. The CDR3 covers 11 residues. V shed 3 bases and J shed 4 bases, with 4 bases lying between them. CDR3: CASSSGETQYF. The CDR3 coding sequence is TGTGCCAGCAGCTCGGGAGAGACCCAGTACTTC. The full variable domain, completed using reference TRBV5-6 and TRBJ2-5, is DAGVTQSPTHLIKTRGQQVTLRCSPKSGHDTVSWYQQALGQGPQFIFQYYEEEERQRGNFPDRFSGHQFPNYSSELNVNALLLGDSALYLCASSSGETQYFGPGTRLLVL.

V usage is TRBV6-6 and J usage is TRBJ2-5; 10 bases fit TRBD1. Germline trimming cut 7 bases from V and 4 bases from J; bases unmatched to any gene: 6. This CDR3 is 14 amino acids long. Per the germline V gene, CDR1 is MNHNY and CDR2 is SVGAGI (reference sequence). The CDR3 DNA sequence: TGTGCCAGCACCGGGACAGGGGTCTCAGAGACCCAGTACTTC. This gives the protein CASTGTGVSETQYF.

This clone was detected only a few times. The chain carries TRBV4-3 and TRBJ1-5; D possibly corresponds to TRBD1 (6 bases). The V gene lost 4 bases and the J gene lost 9 bases, with 16 bases spanning the gap. The germline CDR1 and CDR2 sequences are LGHNA and YSLEER. CDR3 length: 14 residues. The CDR3 bases are TGCGCCAGCAGCCGACAGGCGCGCGAGGGGCCCCAGCATTTT. This encodes CASSRQAREGPQHF.

Only one count was recorded for this clone. The chain uses TRBV29-1 and TRBJ1-3; 10 positions agree with TRBD1. Per germline, CDR1 SQVTM and CDR2 ANQGSEA. The junction had 15 bases not matched to a gene; V was cut back by 0 bases and J by 1 base. The CDR3 consists of 20 residues. The CDR3 region is CSVEDRREPGQGFSGNTIYF. CDR3 in DNA: TGCAGCGTTGAAGATCGGCGGGAACCGGGACAGGGGTTTTCTGGAAACACCATATATTTT. The entire variable domain, with the rest obtained from reference TRBV29-1 and TRBJ1-3, is as follows: SAVISQKPSRDICQRGTSLTIQCQVDSQVTMMFWYRQQPGQSLTLIATANQGSEATYESGFVIDKFPISRPNLTFSTLTVSNMSPEDSSIYLCSVEDRREPGQGFSGNTIYFGEGSWLTVV.

The V gene is TRBV9, the J gene TRBJ2-7; 7 bases align to TRBD1. V was clipped by 4 bases and J by 2 bases; unmatched bases: 6. Germline V CDR1 and CDR2: SGDLS, YYNGEE. CDR3 length: 14 amino acids. The CDR3 spells CASSPGTVPYEQYF. For the CDR3, the DNA is TGTGCCAGCAGCCCGGGGACAGTCCCCTACGAGCAGTACTTC.

The genes are TRBV7-2 and TRBJ2-4; unclear D gene. Trimming stripped 1 base from V and 0 bases from J, with 4 bases between. The CDR3 has 14 residues. Germline assignment: CDR1 SGHTA and CDR2 FQGNSA. The CDR3 protein is CASSLDLAKNIQYF. Written as DNA, the CDR3 is TGTGCCAGCAGCTTAGACTTAGCCAAAAACATTCAGTACTTC.

The V gene is TRBV6-1, the J gene TRBJ1-3, with D unclear. Germline CDR1 reads MNHNS; CDR2 reads SASEGT. The V end lost 1 base, the J end lost 12 bases, and 7 bases lay between the germline ends. The CDR3 totals 11 residues. CDR3 protein: CASSEDRNIYF. The CDR3 DNA reads TGTGCCAGCAGTGAAGACAGAAACATATATTTT.

V gene TRBV18 combines with J gene TRBJ1-4; 10 bases are a match to TRBD1. CDR1 and CDR2 from the germline V gene are KGHSH and LQKENI. The V segment lost 3 bases and the J segment 7 bases; nucleotides outside the gene matches: 8. The CDR3 sequence is 16 residues long. The CDR3 DNA follows: TGTGCCAGCTCACCTTCTCGGACAGGGGGAATTGAAAAACTGTTTTTT. Its protein product is CASSPSRTGGIEKLFF.

V gene TRBV11-2 combines with J gene TRBJ1-2; D is perhaps TRBD1 (6 bases). Trimming pared 5 bases from V and 4 bases from J, leaving 11 bases between. CDR1 is SGHAT, CDR2 FQNNGV, per germline. There are 13 residues in the CDR3. This CDR3 reads CASSMDSSYGYTF. The CDR3 nucleotides read TGTGCCAGCAGCATGGACAGTAGCTATGGCTACACCTTC.

The CDR3 sequence: CAISTGLAGGNEQFF. The CDR3 bases are TGTGCCATCAGTACGGGACTAGCGGGGGGAAATGAGCAGTTCTTC. The rearrangement uses TRBV10-3 and TRBJ2-1, with 15 bases lining up with TRBD2. This CDR3 spans 15 amino acids. After removal of 5 bases from V and 7 bases from J, the junction contained 3 bases not matched to a gene. Per the germline V gene, CDR1 is ENHRY and CDR2 is SYGVKD.

This chain uses TRBV5-6 with TRBJ1-1; D ambiguous. The CDR3 has 13 residues. Trimming removed 0 bases from V and 5 bases from J, with 8 bases in between. CDR1 and CDR2 (germline): SGHDT, YYEEEE. The CDR3 nucleotides are TGTGCCAGCAGCTTGGTTTCGGTTACTGAAGCTTTCTTT. Its translation is CASSLVSVTEAFF.

The rearrangement joins TRBV6-5 to TRBJ1-1; no clear D. The CDR3 is 13 amino acids. The germline V gene encodes CDR1 MNHEY and CDR2 SVGAGI. The V end was cut by 4 bases, the J end by 5 bases, with 11 bases between. The CDR3 sequence is CASSSGGGTEAFF. The CDR3 bases are TGTGCCAGCAGTTCTGGCGGTGGGACTGAAGCTTTCTTT.